The 20 T cell receptor beta chains below all came from one sample that was sequenced in a study of blood T cell repertoires in COVID-19. The data were produced by immunoSEQ multiplex PCR, yet TCRdb's version contains in-frame clones alone and is incomplete. This table has approximately 12,000 clones, roughly 80% appearing once. The sample comprised peripheral blood. The receptors stem from a woman in her fifties or sixties with acute or convalescent COVID-19.

The chain carries TRBV12-5 and TRBJ1-6; D is possibly TRBD1 (5 bases). The length of the CDR3 is 13 residues. The ends were cut back, 1 base at V and 7 bases at J, with 5 bases in the middle. Germline CDR1 is LGHNT and CDR2 is FRNRAP. This chain's CDR3 is CASGLGQNSPLHF. CDR3 DNA sequence: TGTGCTAGTGGTTTGGGACAGAATTCACCCCTCCACTTT.

The chain has TRBV29-1 and TRBJ2-5; D is perhaps TRBD1 (5 bases). V dropped 4 bases and J dropped 3 bases, with 9 bases sitting between them. Germline lookup yields CDR1 SQVTM and CDR2 ANQGSEA. The CDR3 loop spans 12 amino acids. The DNA for the CDR3 is TGCAGCGTTGCCGCAGGGAAAGAGACCCAGTACTTC. This codes for CSVAAGKETQYF.

The chain joins TRBV24-1 to TRBJ2-3; 7 bases agree with TRBD2. The CDR3 sequence is 16 residues long. J lost 4 bases, V lost 3 bases, and 9 bases had no gene match. Germline loops: CDR1 KGHDR, CDR2 SFDVKD. This chain's CDR3 is CATSDHTSEWPDTQYF. The CDR3, as DNA: TGTGCCACCAGTGATCATACTAGCGAGTGGCCAGATACGCAGTATTTT.

The chain employs TRBV11-2 and TRBJ2-7; D is uncertain. This CDR3 contains 13 residues. The germline gives CDR1 SGHAT, CDR2 FQNNGV. The V end lost 1 base, the J end lost 3 bases, and 7 bases lay between the germline ends. The CDR3 here is CASSLGGSYEQYF. The CDR3 bases are TGTGCCAGCAGCTTAGGTGGCAGCTACGAGCAGTACTTC.

This chain connects TRBV28 to TRBJ1-2; D might be TRBD1 (5 bases). This CDR3 comprises 11 residues. CDR1 MDHEN and CDR2 SYDVKM come from the germline V gene. The V end lost 6 bases, the J end lost 8 bases, and 10 bases lay between the germline ends. CDR3 nucleotide sequence: TGTGCCAGCAGAGGGGTCGTAGGCTACACCTTC. Protein sequence: CASRGVVGYTF.

The chain couples TRBV19 to TRBJ1-5, with 7 bases identical to TRBD1. CDR3 length: 15 residues. Looked up from germline, CDR1 is LNHDA and CDR2 is SQIVND (reference sequence). The V segment lost 9 bases and the J segment 0 bases; nucleotides outside the gene matches: 8. The CDR3 here is CASTYGTVSNQPQHF. The CDR3 DNA reads as TGTGCCAGCACCTATGGGACAGTTAGCAATCAGCCCCAGCATTTT.

V is TRBV10-3 and J is TRBJ2-3; 10 bases match TRBD2. The germline V gene has CDR1 ENHRY and CDR2 SYGVKD. The V and J ends lost 2 bases and 6 bases, in that order; junction bases with no gene match: 5. This CDR3 has 15 residues. The CDR3 sequence is CAISEPGTSVDTQYF. In DNA, the CDR3 is TGTGCCATCAGTGAGCCCGGGACTAGCGTGGATACGCAGTATTTT.

This CDR3 reads CASTPAGGPNQPQHF. CDR3 nucleotides: TGTGCCAGCACCCCGGCAGGGGGTCCCAATCAGCCCCAGCATTTT. The rearrangement links TRBV6-5 to TRBJ1-5, with 7 bases lining up with TRBD1. The CDR3 totals 15 residues. J lost 3 bases, V lost 7 bases, and 9 bases had no gene match. Per the germline V gene, CDR1 is MNHEY and CDR2 is SVGAGI.

The chain links TRBV18 to TRBJ2-1, with 7 bases identical to TRBD1. V was pared by 4 bases and J by 7 bases, with 7 bases of the junction left unmatched. Germline V CDR1 and CDR2: KGHSH, LQKENI. This CDR3 has 14 amino acids. CDR3 sequence reads: CASSRGTVGNEQFF. The CDR3, as DNA: TGTGCCAGCTCACGAGGGACAGTTGGGAATGAGCAGTTCTTC.

This sequence joins TRBV6-6 and TRBJ2-3; D may be TRBD2 (7 bases). Germline CDR1 MNHNY, CDR2 SVGAGI (reference sequence). The CDR3 runs 16 residues. The V end was cut by 5 bases, the J end by 5 bases, with 20 bases between. CDR3 DNA: TGTGCCAGCAGTGTACAACTAGTGGGAGGGGGAGATACGCAGTATTTT. Translating it yields CASSVQLVGGGDTQYF.

This sequence joins TRBV5-8 and TRBJ1-2; D gene unclear. From germline, CDR1 is SGHTS and CDR2 YDEGEE. This CDR3 contains 12 residues. The V and J ends lost 1 base and 9 bases respectively, with 10 bases between them. The CDR3 DNA reads as TGTGCCAGCAGCTTGATTAGGGAGAGCTACACCTTC. Protein: CASSLIRESYTF.

The gene calls are TRBV3-1 (or the pseudogene TRBV3-2) and TRBJ1-2; no firm D call. The CDR3 consists of 14 residues. V was trimmed by 2 bases and J by 0 bases, leaving 7 bases between them. CDR1 is LGHDT and CDR2 is YNNKEL in the germline V gene (reference sequence). The chain's CDR3 is CASSQMGANYGYTF. The DNA of the CDR3 is TGTGCCAGCAGCCAAATGGGAGCTAACTATGGCTACACCTTC.

This clone has a handful of counts. The CDR3 spells CASSDSWGQGYTF. Here the CDR3 DNA reads TGTGCCAGCAGCGACAGTTGGGGACAGGGCTACACCTTC. This chain joins TRBV12-3 or TRBV12-4 and TRBJ1-2, with 7 bases that match TRBD1. There are 13 residues in the CDR3. V was pared by 6 bases and J by 8 bases, with 9 bases of the junction left unmatched.

The chain couples TRBV18 to TRBJ2-2; the match to TRBD1 covers 8 bases. Germline V gene lookup returns CDR1 KGHSH and CDR2 LQKENI. CDR3 length equals 18 residues. V gave up 3 bases and J gave up 3 bases; unmatched junction bases: 12. Here the CDR3 reads CASSPGGLRDRYTGELFF. DNA of the CDR3: TGTGCCAGCTCACCTGGCGGGCTTCGGGACAGGTACACCGGGGAGCTGTTTTTT.

The chain joins TRBV6-2 or TRBV6-3 to TRBJ1-5, with D perhaps TRBD1 (5 bases). Trimming pared 2 bases from V and 7 bases from J, leaving 15 bases between. Looked up from germline, CDR1 is MNHEY and CDR2 is SVGEGT. This CDR3 has 15 residues. The CDR3 protein is CASSYGAEGRQPQHF. CDR3 nucleotides: TGTGCCAGCAGTTACGGGGCGGAAGGGAGGCAGCCCCAGCATTTT.

The V call is TRBV6-5, the J call TRBJ1-2; possible D gene TRBD1, 6 bases. Germline CDR1 and CDR2: MNHEY and SVGAGI. V gave up 6 bases and J gave up 2 bases, with 13 bases separating them. CDR3 length: 14 amino acids. For the CDR3, the DNA is TGTGCCAGCAGAGCAAGCAGGGGAAACTATGGCTACACCTTC. Protein product: CASRASRGNYGYTF.

This clone was recorded once. The gene calls are TRBV10-3 and TRBJ1-5; the D gene is possibly TRBD1 (5 bases). Trimming cost V 8 bases and J 2 bases, with 13 bases left between them. This CDR3 comprises 14 residues. In germline, CDR1 is ENHRY, CDR2 SYGVKD. The DNA for the CDR3 is TGTGCCATCGGAAGGGGAGGCGGCAATCAGCCCCAGCATTTT. This translates into CAIGRGGGNQPQHF.

This chain links TRBV7-9 with TRBJ2-7; TRBD1 matches 7 bases. Germline CDR1 is SEHNR and CDR2 is FQNEAQ (reference sequence). The CDR3 is 15 amino acids. The V gene end was trimmed by 5 bases and the J gene end by 3 bases; junction bases not matched to a gene: 10. CDR3 protein: CASSLGGRPHYEQYF. As DNA, the CDR3 is TGTGCCAGCAGCCTAGGGGGCAGACCGCACTACGAGCAGTACTTC.

This clone appeared once. The chain uses TRBV2 and TRBJ1-1; no firm D call. Germline V CDR1 and CDR2: SNHLY, FYNNEI. The CDR3 spans 14 residues. V gave up 6 bases and J gave up 2 bases, with 13 bases separating them. This CDR3 is CASRVGGLNTEAFF. CDR3 nucleotide sequence: TGTGCCAGCAGAGTTGGCGGGCTTAACACTGAAGCTTTCTTT.

The chain is built from TRBV5-8 and TRBJ2-7, with TRBD1 identical over 11 bases. Germline-derived CDR1 and CDR2 are SGHTS and YDEGEE. CDR3 size: 17 residues. The J segment lost 3 bases and the V segment lost 1 base, leaving 9 bases of the junction unmatched. CDR3 sequence reads: CASSLRVGQGAIYEQYF. CDR3 sequence (DNA): TGTGCCAGCAGCTTGAGAGTAGGACAGGGGGCGATCTACGAGCAGTACTTC.